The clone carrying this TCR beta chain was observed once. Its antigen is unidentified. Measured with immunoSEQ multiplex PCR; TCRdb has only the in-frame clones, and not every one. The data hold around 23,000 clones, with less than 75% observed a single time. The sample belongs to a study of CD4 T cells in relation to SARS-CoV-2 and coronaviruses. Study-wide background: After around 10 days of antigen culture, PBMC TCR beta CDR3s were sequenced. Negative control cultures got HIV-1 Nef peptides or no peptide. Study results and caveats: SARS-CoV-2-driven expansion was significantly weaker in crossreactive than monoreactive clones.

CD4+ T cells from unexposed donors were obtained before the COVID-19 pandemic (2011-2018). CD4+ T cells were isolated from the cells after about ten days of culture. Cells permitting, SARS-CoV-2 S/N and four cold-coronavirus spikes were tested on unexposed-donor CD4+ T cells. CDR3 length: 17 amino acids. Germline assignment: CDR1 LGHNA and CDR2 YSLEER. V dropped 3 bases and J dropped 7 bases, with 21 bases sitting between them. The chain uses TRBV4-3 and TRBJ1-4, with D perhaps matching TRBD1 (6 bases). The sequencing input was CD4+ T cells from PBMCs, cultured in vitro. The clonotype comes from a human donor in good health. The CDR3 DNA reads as TGCGCCAGCAGCCAGGCTCTACAGGGTGCTGTAGGTGAAAAACTGTTTTTT. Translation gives CASSQALQGAVGEKLFF.